This TCR beta chain was captured by sequencing in a study of cytomegalovirus exposure and HLA in healthy donors (dated by TCRdb to the late 2010s). With regard to the full study: According to an earlier analysis of a few hundred of the donors, some 170 million T cells yielded 117 million unique TCR beta sequences and 276 Gb of sequence data. Roughly 300 gigabases of sequencing data and approximately 91 million unique TCR sequences made up an early release that covered nearly 650 HLA-typed donors. Of the roughly 410 genotyped donors, more than 75% were placed in the genetic ancestry cluster associated with self-reported Caucasian donors. The study aimed to test whether signatures of past pathogen exposure could be identified by cataloging public T cell receptors. The study profiled the T cell repertoires of under 700 subjects by immunosequencing and related them to cytomegalovirus serostatus. In addition to the first cohort of 500 to 850 subjects, a separate validation cohort of approximately 130 different subjects was used. To predict cytomegalovirus infection status, the study brought together high-throughput TCR immunosequencing, statistical association of individual TCRs with disease status, and machine learning. In a later analysis, previously published TCR beta repertoires from 666 donors were re-analyzed and high-resolution HLA genotyping was added so that TCR occurrence patterns could be studied. Rather than using new phenotypic data, the later analysis identified candidate immune exposures from TCR beta sequences and from how often those sequences occurred across donors. An earlier analysis of 587 of the donors used high-throughput TCR beta sequencing to judge whether each TCR beta V gene segment behaved as functional or pseudogenic. Donor age, sex, ethnicity and CMV serostatus were compiled together with the repertoire data. A later genetic analysis took genome-wide SNP genotypes for about three fifths of the roughly 670 donors and used that subset as a discovery cohort. Every repertoire in the discovery cohort had been generated on one and the same sequencing platform. Both class I and class II loci were covered by HLA typing, at four-digit resolution. Typing coverage varied by locus: roughly 620-640 donors for A, B, C, DRB1 and DQB1; approximately 500 for DQA1; approximately 570 for DPA1; 450 to 480 for DPB1. Four or five DR-DQ haplotypes were handled as single units for association and clustering because linkage in the cohort was strong. Among 300 to 500 genotyped donors of the cohort, an average of approximately 200,000 unique TCR beta nucleotide sequences was sequenced per donor, of which 15% to 20% were non-productive. General study outcomes and caveats: According to a later genetic analysis, donors in an Asian-associated ancestry cluster had fewer N-insertions in productive TCRs than the approximately 670-donor mean. In the study, approximately 150 TCR beta chains were listed as associated with cytomegalovirus. Because counts were too low, seventeen rarely observed V segments, including chromosome 9 orphons, were left out of the earlier analysis of 500 to 750 of the donors. HLA typing was unavailable for some donors at each locus, so association tests used only the typed subset. Broadly in line with IMGT annotations, most TCR beta V segments showed up in productive rearrangements about 87% or about 30% of the time in an earlier analysis of a few hundred of the donors. Most TCR sequences were observed very rarely across donors, whereas some public TCRs were present in many individuals. A later analysis found that HLA-associated TCR beta chains were more clonally expanded and had lower generation probabilities than equally common non-associated chains. The only immune exposure information available for the cohort was CMV serostatus. Only TCR beta chains were sequenced in this cohort, and the absence of alpha or paired-chain data limited detectable features. Specific HLA alleles were associated with roughly 16,000 TCR beta sequences at a false discovery rate of 0.05 in a later analysis. A later analysis found that TCR association rates varied across HLA loci, with DRB1 alleles showing the most associated TCRs and HLA-C alleles the fewest. The authors suggested that the approach could potentially be extended to other disease states and immunological phenotypes. In a later genetic analysis, a missense DCLRE1C variant was associated with V-gene and J-gene trimming of TCR beta chains, and the association was replicated in an independent cohort. When HLA alleles, especially DR and DQ, strongly co-occurred, attributing TCR associations to individual alleles was difficult. Linkage disequilibrium might explain the correlated functional status among segregating V segments, but an unknown experimental factor could not be ruled out. Some IMGT-functional V segments, including TRBV6-2 and TRBV6-3, could not be distinguished by the 87-base-pair reads and were therefore excluded. A cluster of highly shared sequence variants was judged likely to be a technical artifact of the sequencing pipeline. A later analysis found that most CMV-associated TCR beta chains appeared HLA-restricted, with HLA associations seemingly driven largely by CMV exposure. Several of the top co-occurrence clusters appeared to be linked to parvovirus B19, influenza, CMV and Epstein-Barr virus, according to a later analysis. In vitro tests confirmed that a few of the cytomegalovirus-associated TCR beta chains recognize cytomegalovirus antigens. Cytomegalovirus status was reported to be diagnosed by the classifier with high specificity and sensitivity in both the original and validation cohorts. The presence/absence analyses assumed that sequencing depth was roughly uniform across donors, and that assumption may not be true. A further reported finding was that TCR beta sequences accurately predicted the HLA-A and HLA-B alleles for most subjects in the first cohort.

CDR1 is given as SNHLY and CDR2 as FYNNEI, both from the germline V gene. V sheds 7 bases and J sheds 0 bases, leaving 13 bases between their ends. Including the terminal cysteine and phenylalanine, the CDR3 comprises 15 residues. Of all the DNA, just the CDR3 is kept, 45 bases in frame from base 1. To prepare the library, the immunoSEQ multiplex PCR assay was applied. The multiplex PCR relied on a mix of 60 forward primers for TCR Vbeta segments and 13 reverse primers for TCR Jbeta segments. The CDR3 region of rearranged TCR beta genes was amplified from genomic DNA with a multiplex PCR assay. The Illumina HiSeq System was used to sequence the amplified TCR beta libraries as 87-base-pair reads. Per the authors' processing: A later analysis tallied approximately 87 million unique TCR beta chains across the 700 or so repertoires, and approximately 12 million of those chains were shared by two or more donors. Raw reads were error-corrected and collapsed into unique sequences by a nearest-neighbor algorithm in which closely related sequences were merged to remove PCR and sequencing errors. To assign V, D and J gene segments, CDR3 sequences were aligned to IMGT reference sequences. For a sequence to be retained, a match of at least six nucleotides to both a V gene segment and a J gene segment was required. Rearrangements were classified as productive when the CDR3 lacked stop codons and remained in frame with V and J, and all other rearrangements were classified as non-productive. Following IMGT convention, CDR3 was defined as the stretch from the second conserved V-encoded cysteine up to the conserved J-encoded phenylalanine. Sequences without an unambiguous match to a single V gene segment were excluded from the earlier analysis of a few hundred of the donors. An earlier analysis of about 600 of the donors called V segments functional above 56.7% productive rearrangements and segregating when the between-donor standard deviation exceeded 5%. To diagnose cytomegalovirus status from the catalog of TCR beta chain sequences, a statistical classification framework was built. In a later analysis, TCR nucleotide sequences were compared against IMGT/GENE-DB human TR gene sequences so that V and J genes could be assigned. A later analysis assigned CDR3 sequences and most-parsimonious VDJ recombination scenarios with the TCRdist pipeline. A later analysis defined each TCR beta chain by its CDR3 amino acid sequence plus V-gene family, and excluded reads lacking a unique V-gene family. In a later analysis, approximately 590 highly shared, low-generation-probability nucleotide sequences were removed to address suspected cross-contamination and a sequencing artifact. In a later analysis, a clonal expansion index was calculated for each public chain from normalized within-repertoire ranks of inferred template counts. Generation probabilities in a later analysis came from a VDJ recombination model fitted to out-of-frame rearrangements, and those results were checked against IGoR. In a later analysis, TCR-TCR, TCR-HLA and TCR-CMV co-occurrence was scored with hypergeometric tests, and a repertoire-size bias correction was applied to TCR pairs. False discovery rates were estimated in a later analysis by permuting HLA or CMV assignments 20 times. In a later analysis, co-occurring TCRs were grouped using DBSCAN, with TCRdist sequence similarity added in when clustering inside HLA-allele-positive subsets. Repertoires with fewer than 30,000 or more than 120,000 public chains, plus five repertoires with anomalous nucleotide sharing, were excluded from co-occurrence clustering. In TCRdb, the immuneACCESS table is reduced to in-frame sequences with V and J assigned. These tables do not hold every clone; where another copy was compared, an unresolved V gene accounts for under half, and the others remain unexplained. V, J and clone size are those of that table, while D and trimming were read from the DNA. The sample table lists fewer than 100,000 clones, 60% to 85% of them with a count of one. The top ten clonotypes cover about a sixth of the sample.

The cohort comprised 666 healthy bone marrow donors. Cohort members were all nominally healthy when sampled, although unrecorded immune exposures were likely present. The donor tested CMV seropositive, placing the donor among the approximately 290 seropositive members of the cohort. Each donor provided a peripheral blood sample, and peripheral blood mononuclear cells were used for TCR beta sequencing. Genomic DNA was extracted from the blood cell samples with the Qiagen DNeasy Blood Extraction Kit. Of note for this clone: The target of this receptor is not known. The sample holds no much larger clone one base away, and base qualities are not on file.

The rearranged segments are TRBV2 and TRBJ1-5, with no confident D gene call. What was sequenced was PBMCs. This sequence was found in a man between 60 and 75 years old in good health and CMV-seropositive. The sequenced DNA is TGTGCCAGCACCCCAAACGGTTTTAGCAATCAGCCCCAGCATTTT. This sequence encodes CASTPNGFSNQPQHF.